One sample yielded the 5 T cell receptor beta chains listed below, sequenced in a study of cytomegalovirus exposure and HLA in healthy donors. Vbeta (60) and Jbeta (13) primers were used in the PCR. The data were produced by immunoSEQ multiplex PCR, yet TCRdb's version contains in-frame clones alone and is incomplete. Found here are 120,000 to 150,000 clones, around 75% of them singletons; the top ten hold more than 3%. Input material: PBMCs. The source of these receptors is a female donor in good health and CMV-seronegative.

The chain combines TRBV18 with TRBJ2-1; unclear D gene. Germline CDR1 KGHSH, CDR2 LQKENI. This CDR3 has 14 amino acids. V was clipped by 0 bases and J by 1 base, with 4 bases between them. The CDR3 loop reads CASSPPQSYNEQFF. CDR3 nucleotide sequence: TGTGCCAGCTCACCACCACAGTCCTACAATGAGCAGTTCTTC.

The chain employs TRBV6-6 and TRBJ2-6, with 7 bases aligning to TRBD1. The ends lost 4 bases at V and 4 bases at J; junction bases unmatched: 4. Germline-derived CDR1 and CDR2 are MNHNY and SVGAGI (reference sequence). The CDR3 is 15 amino acids. The CDR3 reads CASSSQGIGANVLTF. CDR3 bases: TGTGCCAGCAGTTCACAGGGGATCGGGGCCAACGTCCTGACTTTC.

The J gene is TRBJ1-1, the V gene TRBV6-5, with D tentatively TRBD1 (6 bases). V lost 0 bases, J lost 7 bases, and 9 bases lay in between. CDR3 length equals 13 residues. CDR1 MNHEY and CDR2 SVGAGI come from the germline V gene. The CDR3 DNA reads as TGTGCCAGCAGTTACTCAGGGACACGTGAAGCTTTCTTT. Translating it yields CASSYSGTREAFF.

This clone was counted only a few times. This chain uses TRBV7-2 with TRBJ1-6, with a possible D match to TRBD1 (5 bases). CDR3 size: 14 residues. With 5 bases removed from V and 9 bases from J, the gap between germline ends came to 14 bases. Germline CDR1 reads SGHTA; CDR2 reads FQGNSA. The CDR3 reads CASSVGDFASPLHF. CDR3 coding DNA: TGTGCCAGCAGCGTGGGGGACTTTGCTTCACCCCTCCACTTT.

The chain couples TRBV28 to TRBJ2-5, with 10 positions matching TRBD2. Trimming at V came to 7 bases and at J to 1 base, leaving 3 bases not matched to a gene. This CDR3 contains 14 residues. The V gene's germline CDR1 is MDHEN and CDR2 SYDVKM. CDR3 region: CASTRTSGQETQYF. CDR3 in DNA: TGTGCCAGCACACGGACTAGCGGCCAAGAGACCCAGTACTTC.